The 12 T cell receptor beta chains reported below all come from one sample, sequenced in a study of blood T cell repertoires in COVID-19 (TCRdb year 2020). The library was prepared using the immunoSEQ multiplex PCR assay. The source is immuneACCESS, and TCRdb retained only in-frame sequences with V and J called. Part of the clones is not carried over; for the studies checked, unresolved V genes explain less than half of this, and the remainder is unexplained. Across this sample there are under 250,000 clones, with 80% to 85% seen only once. Of the sample, approximately 4.8% is held by the ten largest clones. Sequenced sample: peripheral blood. These receptors originate from a man aged 50 or older with active or convalescent COVID-19.

The chain is built from TRBV9 and TRBJ1-1; TRBD1 matches 10 bases. After removal of 4 bases from V and 5 bases from J, the junction contained 5 bases not matched to a gene. This CDR3 comprises 14 residues. Germline V gives CDR1 SGDLS, CDR2 YYNGEE. CDR3 sequence: CASSPDRGRTEAFF. DNA for the CDR3: TGTGCCAGCAGCCCGGACAGGGGGAGAACTGAAGCTTTCTTT.

The rearrangement joins TRBV24-1 to TRBJ2-3; TRBD2 matches 15 bases. Unmatched junction bases numbered 8, after V lost 4 bases and J lost 4 bases. The CDR3 sequence is 18 residues long. From germline, CDR1 is KGHDR and CDR2 SFDVKD. DNA for the CDR3: TGTGCCACCAGTGACCCCCGCGGACTAGCGGGGGGGGCAGATACGCAGTATTTT. Its protein is CATSDPRGLAGGADTQYF.

The chain's CDR3 is CASSVDGWGEAFF. In nucleotides, the CDR3 is TGTGCCAGCAGCGTAGACGGCTGGGGGGAGGCTTTCTTT. The chain uses TRBV9 and TRBJ1-1; possible D gene TRBD1, 5 bases. CDR1 is SGDLS and CDR2 is YYNGEE in the germline V gene. The V end lost 0 bases, the J end lost 11 bases, and 14 bases lay between the germline ends. This CDR3 region has 13 residues. Complete variable domain (other parts from reference TRBV9 and TRBJ1-1): DSGVTQTPKHLITATGQRVTLRCSPRSGDLSVYWYQQSLDQGLQFLIQYYNGEERAKGNILERFSAQQFPDLHSELNLSSLELGDSALYFCASSVDGWGEAFFGQGTRLTVV.

V usage is TRBV4-3 and J usage is TRBJ2-2; 9 bases match TRBD2. The CDR3 runs to 18 residues. Germline V gives CDR1 LGHNA, CDR2 YSLEER. J was trimmed by 6 bases and V by 3 bases; bases with no gene match: 14. CDR3 region: CASSHSSTRRGGSGELFF. In DNA, the CDR3 is TGCGCCAGCAGCCACTCCTCGACTAGGCGGGGGGGCTCCGGGGAGCTGTTTTTT.

This rearrangement joins TRBV11-3 to TRBJ1-1, with D possibly matching TRBD1 (6 bases). Trimming stripped 1 base from V and 6 bases from J, with 9 bases between. This CDR3 region has 13 residues. Germline CDR1 reads SGHNT; CDR2 reads YENEEA. The chain's CDR3 is CASSLAAGAEAFF. Here the CDR3 DNA reads TGTGCCAGCAGCTTAGCGGCAGGGGCTGAAGCTTTCTTT.

The chain combines TRBV27 with TRBJ2-5; TRBD1 might be the D (5 bases). V gave up 5 bases and J gave up 5 bases, with 21 bases separating them. From germline, CDR1 is MNHEY and CDR2 SMNVEV (reference sequence). The CDR3 is 16 amino acids. The CDR3 DNA sequence: TGTGCCAGCAGTCCCACCTCGGTGGCAGGGTGGGAGACCCAGTACTTC. Translation gives CASSPTSVAGWETQYF.

The V call is TRBV2, the J call TRBJ1-5, with 8 nucleotides matching TRBD1. Germline CDR1 and CDR2: SNHLY and FYNNEI. Trimming cost V 4 bases and J 6 bases; bases outside gene matches: 5. This CDR3 comprises 14 residues. CDR3 DNA: TGTGCCAGCAGTGGAGGACAGGGCAGTCAGCCCCAGCATTTT. Protein: CASSGGQGSQPQHF.

V is TRBV5-1 and J is TRBJ2-5, with D unresolved. The V and J ends lost 4 bases and 5 bases respectively, with 15 bases between them. Germline lookup yields CDR1 SGHRS and CDR2 YFSETQ. The CDR3 is made up of 14 amino acids. The CDR3 sequence: CASSGTLTGETQYF. CDR3 in DNA: TGCGCCAGCAGCGGCACGCTTACCGGGGAGACCCAGTACTTC. The variable domain in full, completed from reference TRBV5-1 and TRBJ2-5, reads KAGVTQTPRYLIKTRGQQVTLSCSPISGHRSVSWYQQTPGQGLQFLFEYFSETQRNKGNFPGRFSGRQFSNSRSEMNVSTLELGDSALYLCASSGTLTGETQYFGPGTRLLVL.

The chain is built from TRBV30 and TRBJ2-1; D is possibly TRBD1 (6 bases). V was cut by 5 bases and J by 5 bases, with 16 bases left in between. The CDR3 sequence is 14 residues long. Germline values: CDR1 GTSNPN, CDR2 SVGIG (reference sequence). CDR3 nucleotide sequence: TGTGCCTGGGCTGCCGGGACAACTCACAATGAGCAGTTCTTC. Translation gives CAWAAGTTHNEQFF.

This chain joins TRBV6-5 and TRBJ1-6; a weak D match, TRBD1 (6 bases). Germline V gene lookup returns CDR1 MNHEY and CDR2 SVGAGI. The V gene lost 2 bases and the J gene lost 4 bases, with 9 bases spanning the gap. This CDR3 comprises 15 residues. CDR3 sequence reads: CASSYRTAYNSPLHF. The CDR3, as DNA: TGTGCCAGCAGTTACAGGACAGCTTATAATTCACCCCTCCACTTT.

The V and J genes are TRBV6-5 and TRBJ2-2; TRBD2 might be the D (6 bases). The germline V gene has CDR1 MNHEY and CDR2 SVGAGI. Trimming took off 5 bases at V and 6 bases at J, with 16 bases between the two ends. The CDR3 length is 15 residues. As DNA, the CDR3 is TGTGCCAGCAGTCCCTCCGGGACTCCCTCCGGGGAGCTGTTTTTT. Translating gives CASSPSGTPSGELFF.

The gene calls are TRBV4-3 and TRBJ1-2; 7 nucleotides match TRBD1. Germline V gene sequence: CDR1 LGHNA, CDR2 YSLEER. V lost 3 bases to trimming and J lost 4 bases; unmatched junction nucleotides: 11. The CDR3 runs 16 residues. The CDR3 reads CASSQRRDRRSYGYTF. The CDR3 bases are TGCGCCAGCAGCCAGAGACGGGACAGAAGGTCCTATGGCTACACCTTC.